This T cell receptor beta chain was sequenced for a study of T cells after yellow fever vaccination. TCR cDNA, made by 5'RACE template switching, carried an added universal primer site and UMIs. TCRdb recomputed calls from the 5' RACE reads with MiXCR, one row per CDR3 protein. The sample carries about 330,000 distinct CDR3 sequences, approximately 8% recorded once. This CDR3 region has 13 residues. Germline V gene sequence: CDR1 MNHEY, CDR2 SMNVEV (reference sequence). V lost 3 bases and J 1 base, leaving 4 bases between the germline ends. Remarks on this clonotype: What it binds is unknown.

General study findings and limits: The secondary response peaked faster, at day 5 versus 15, but was weaker.

This chain uses TRBV27 with TRBJ1-5, with D unresolved. The TCR comes from a man between 18 and 29 years old who received the YFV17D yellow fever vaccine. The material was PBMCs, obtained roughly 45 days after the first yellow fever vaccination. CDR3 sequence reads: CASSFNSNQPQHF. CDR3 sequence (DNA): TGTGCCAGCAGTTTTAACAGCAATCAGCCCCAGCATTTT.